The rows below give T cell receptor beta chains drawn from one sample of a study of Ad26.COV2.S vaccination and SARS-CoV-2 variants. Only in-frame clones appear in the TCRdb table, and some are missing; sequencing was by immunoSEQ multiplex PCR. The repertoire holds about 460,000 clones, with 80% to 90% as singletons. The starting material was peripheral blood, obtained in a trial of Ad26.COV2.S vaccine versus placebo. Every receptor here comes from a person aged 18-60 years who received the Ad26.COV2.S COVID-19 vaccine or a placebo. Both conserved end residues are trimmed from each CDR3.

v_gene	CDR3aa
TRBV10-3	AISDPGGTDTQY
TRBV10-3	ATHSTGEGTEAF
TRBV4-1	ASSQLRQGGGEKLF
TRBV7-9	ASSRDTALGYT
TRBV27	ASRNLRTGGTEAF
TRBV7-8	ASSATSRGANVLT
TRBV11-2	ASSLDGQNYNEQF
TRBV29-1	SAAASYEQY
TRBV5-1	ASSLNFGSVTNEKLF
TRBV28	ASSLGPHNRHGYT
TRBV11-2	ASRPLLGGLRTEAF
TRBV10-3	AISESMQGAGDYGYT
TRBV6-2/TRBV6-3	ASSYRRGYT
TRBV25-1	ASSDPFAGVYTIY
TRBV2	ASSREGQQYTGELF
TRBV18	ASSPNVRTGYYEQY
TRBV4-2	ASSQDLAKQF
TRBV19	ASRDRENQPQH
TRBV27	ASSFLAGTSYEQY
TRBV11-2	ASSFRVGTGDYNEQF
TRBV2	ASSDPVLTNEKLF
TRBV7-6	ASSPGGGSHYEQY
TRBV6-2/TRBV6-3	ASSYRGMNQPQH
TRBV27	ASSLAGVWTDTQY
TRBV29-1	SVLLGYPGTEAF
TRBV4-1	ASSQIPSWANVLT